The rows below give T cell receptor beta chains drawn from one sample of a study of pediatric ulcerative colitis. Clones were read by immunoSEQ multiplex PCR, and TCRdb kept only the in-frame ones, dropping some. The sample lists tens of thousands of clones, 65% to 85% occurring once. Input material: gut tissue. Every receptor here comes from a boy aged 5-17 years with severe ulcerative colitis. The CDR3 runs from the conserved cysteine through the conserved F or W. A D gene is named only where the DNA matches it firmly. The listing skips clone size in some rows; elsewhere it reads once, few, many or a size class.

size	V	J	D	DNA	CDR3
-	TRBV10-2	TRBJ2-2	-	TGCGCCAGCAGTGATGCTGGGTCCACCGGGGAGCTGTTTTTT	CASSDAGSTGELFF
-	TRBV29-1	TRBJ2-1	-	TGCAGCGTCGAAGAAGGGGGCCGGGGAGGATCCTACAATGAGCAGTTCTTC	CSVEEGGRGGSYNEQFF
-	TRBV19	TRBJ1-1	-	TGTGCCAGTAGTATGGGATTAGGGACTGAAGCTTTCTTT	CASSMGLGTEAFF
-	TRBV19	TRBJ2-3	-	TGTGCCAGTACACCGACTAGTGGGGGGCCAGATACGCAGTATTTT	CASTPTSGGPDTQYF
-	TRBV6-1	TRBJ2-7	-	TGTGCCAGCAGTGAAGTGGGGACCTACGAGCAGTACTTC	CASSEVGTYEQYF
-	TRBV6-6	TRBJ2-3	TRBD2	TGTGCCAGCAGTTTAGCGGGGGGGGTAGATACGCAGTATTTT	CASSLAGGVDTQYF
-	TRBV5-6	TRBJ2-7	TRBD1	TGTGCCAGCAGCTTGGAGACGACAGGGTTCTACTACGAGCAGTACTTC	CASSLETTGFYYEQYF
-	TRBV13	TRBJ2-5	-	TGTGCCAGCAGCTCCCCCCACGGGCGGGAGACCCAGTACTTC	CASSSPHGRETQYF
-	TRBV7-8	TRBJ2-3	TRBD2	TGTGCCAGCAGCCACCGGGAGGGCAAGGACACAGATACGCAGTATTTT	CASSHREGKDTDTQYF
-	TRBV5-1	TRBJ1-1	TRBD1	TGCGCCAGCAGGTTGGGACAGTCAGGGATGAACACTGAAGCTTTCTTT	CASRLGQSGMNTEAFF
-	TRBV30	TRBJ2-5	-	TGTGCCTGGACCCCGGCAGCGGGCAGGAACCAAGAGACCCAGTACTTC	CAWTPAAGRNQETQYF
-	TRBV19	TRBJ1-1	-	TGTGCCAGTAGTATAGACAGGGGCACTGAAGCTTTCTTT	CASSIDRGTEAFF
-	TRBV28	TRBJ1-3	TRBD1	TGTGCCAGCAGTTTAGGGACAGGGTGGTCTGGAAACACCATATATTTT	CASSLGTGWSGNTIYF
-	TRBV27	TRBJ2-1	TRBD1	TGTGCCAGCAGCAAATTTCACGGGACAGGGTACAATGAGCAGTTCTTC	CASSKFHGTGYNEQFF
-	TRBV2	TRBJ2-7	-	TGTGCCACCAAAACCTTTGTACAGTCTTACGAGCAGTACTTC	CATKTFVQSYEQYF
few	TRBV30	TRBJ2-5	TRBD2	TGTGCCTGGAGTAGCTCTAGCGGGGGGGTCGAAGAGACCCAGTACTTC	CAWSSSSGGVEETQYF
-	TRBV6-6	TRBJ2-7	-	TGTGCCAGCAGTCACAACCGCAGGGGAGCCGAGAGCGAGCAGTACTTC	CASSHNRRGAESEQYF
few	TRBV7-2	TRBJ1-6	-	TGTGCCAGCAGCATAGTGGGCGGACGGGCAGATTCACCCCTCCACTTT	CASSIVGGRADSPLHF
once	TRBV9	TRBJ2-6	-	TGTGCCAGCAGCCCCGAGGAGGACTCTGGGGCCAACGTCCTGACTTTC	CASSPEEDSGANVLTF
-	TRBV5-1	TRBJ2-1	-	TGCGCCAGCAGCATGACTATCGCAGAAAACAATGAGCAGTTCTTC	CASSMTIAENNEQFF
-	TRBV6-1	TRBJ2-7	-	TGTGCCAGCAGGGCTAGTGGGGGGACCTACGAGCAGTACTTC	CASRASGGTYEQYF
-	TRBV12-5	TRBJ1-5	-	TGTGCTAGTGGTTTGGGTGGGGTGTTTCAGCCCCAGCATTTT	CASGLGGVFQPQHF
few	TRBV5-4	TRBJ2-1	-	TGTGCCAGCAGTACCGGGACTCCGGGTGTTGAGCAGTTCTTC	CASSTGTPGVEQFF
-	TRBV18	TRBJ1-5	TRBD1	TGTGCCAGCTCACCACCGGGACAGGGGAAAATGAGCAATCAGCCCCAGCATTTT	CASSPPGQGKMSNQPQHF
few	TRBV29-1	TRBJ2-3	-	TGCAGCGTTGAAGACCCCTTTATGCAGAGCACAGATACGCAGTATTTT	CSVEDPFMQSTDTQYF
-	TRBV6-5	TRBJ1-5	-	TGTGCCAGCAGTTACTCCGCCAGGGGAAATCAGCCCCAGCATTTT	CASSYSARGNQPQHF
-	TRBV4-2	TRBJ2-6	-	TGTGCCAGCAGCCTCTCCTCGACAGGCTCTGGGGCCAACGTCCTGACTTTC	CASSLSSTGSGANVLTF
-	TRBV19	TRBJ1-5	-	TGTGCCAGTAGTATAGCAGGGCTCGACCTTTATAGCAATCAGCCCCAGCATTTT	CASSIAGLDLYSNQPQHF
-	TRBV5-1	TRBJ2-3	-	TGCGCCAGCAGCTTGGGTTTGGGGGTAGTCGCAGATACGCAGTATTTT	CASSLGLGVVADTQYF
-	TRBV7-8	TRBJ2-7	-	TGTGCCAGCAGCCTAGGGGCCATGGCGGTTGGATCCTACGAGCAGTACTTC	CASSLGAMAVGSYEQYF
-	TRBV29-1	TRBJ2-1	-	TGCAGCGCCGGGACCCGGGACTACAATGAGCAGTTCTTC	CSAGTRDYNEQFF
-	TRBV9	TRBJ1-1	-	TGTGCCAGCAGCGTAGACGGAGGGACCACTGAAGCTTTCTTT	CASSVDGGTTEAFF
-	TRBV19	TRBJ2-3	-	TGTGCCAGGAGAGTGCCCCACACGAAGACGCAGTATTTT	CARRVPHTKTQYF
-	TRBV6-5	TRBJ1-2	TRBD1	TGTGCCAGTCGTTCGACAGGGGGAGCCGGCTACACCTTC	CASRSTGGAGYTF
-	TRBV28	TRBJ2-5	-	TGTGCCAGCAGGGTACAGGCTGGGAAGACCCAGTACTTC	CASRVQAGKTQYF
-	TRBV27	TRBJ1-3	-	TGTGCCAGCAGTTTGGCCGCCTTAGGAGCTGGAAACACCATATATTTT	CASSLAALGAGNTIYF
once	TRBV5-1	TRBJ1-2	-	TGCGCCAGCAGCCTTGGGTACTATGGCTACACCTTC	CASSLGYYGYTF
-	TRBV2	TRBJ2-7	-	TGTGCCAGCAGTGAAGCAAGGCTTTCCTACGAGCAGTACTTC	CASSEARLSYEQYF
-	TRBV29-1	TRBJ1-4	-	TGCAGCGCCGGATTACGCGACAATGAAAAACTGTTTTTT	CSAGLRDNEKLFF
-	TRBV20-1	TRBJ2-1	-	TGCAGTGCTAGCTTGACAGAGAGTAAGTTCTTC	CSASLTESKFF
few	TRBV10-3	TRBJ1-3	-	TGTGCCATCTCGTCGAGTAATCCTGGAAACACCATATATTTT	CAISSSNPGNTIYF
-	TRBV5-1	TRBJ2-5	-	TGCGCCAGCAGCCCCAGTGGGGGGAACCAAGAGACCCAGTACTTC	CASSPSGGNQETQYF
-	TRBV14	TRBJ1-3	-	TGTGCCAGCAGCCGGGGCGGAAACACCATATATTTT	CASSRGGNTIYF
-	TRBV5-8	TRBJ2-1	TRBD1	TGTGCCAGCAGCTCGGACAGGGGGCCAAATGAGCAGTTCTTC	CASSSDRGPNEQFF
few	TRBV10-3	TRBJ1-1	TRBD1	TGTGCCATCAGGGGAGACAGGGACACTGAAGCTTTCTTT	CAIRGDRDTEAFF
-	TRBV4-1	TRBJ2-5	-	TGCGCCAGCAGCCAAGAGGAGAGGGGGGAGACCCAGTACTTC	CASSQEERGETQYF
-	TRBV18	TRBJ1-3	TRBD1	TGTGCCAGCTCACCTCTCCAGGGGGCTTTGGATTTT	CASSPLQGALDF
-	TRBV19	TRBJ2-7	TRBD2	TGTGCCAGTAGTAACACTGCGGGGGGATACGAGCAGTACTTC	CASSNTAGGYEQYF
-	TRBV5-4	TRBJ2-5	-	TGTGCCAGCAGCCCACGGATGGAAGAGACCCAGTACTTC	CASSPRMEETQYF
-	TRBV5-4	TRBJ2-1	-	TGTGCCAGCAGCTTGCATGAGTGGCAAGAATACAATGAGCAGTTCTTC	CASSLHEWQEYNEQFF
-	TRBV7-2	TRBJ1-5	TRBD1	TGTGCCAGCGCTCCAGGGGGTGGTGGGCAGCCCCAGCATTTT	CASAPGGGGQPQHF
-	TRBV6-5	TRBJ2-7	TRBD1	TGTGCCAGCAGTTACTCGGGGACAGGGGTTAGGGAGCAGTACTTC	CASSYSGTGVREQYF
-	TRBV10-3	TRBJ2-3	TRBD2	TGTGCCTCCGACCCGGGGGGAGAAGATACGCAGTATTTT	CASDPGGEDTQYF